This T cell receptor (beta chain) was profiled in a study of CD4 T cells in relation to SARS-CoV-2 and coronaviruses. On the study more broadly: Median patient age was almost 40 years, spanning 21 to 72 years. Convalescent patients were fewer than 10 males and a few females; two were Hispanic.

Measured with immunoSEQ multiplex PCR; TCRdb has only the in-frame clones, and not every one. The sample carries 40,000 to 50,000 clones, over 70% recorded once. The V segment lost 3 bases and the J segment 1 base; nucleotides outside the gene matches: 4. Per the germline V gene, CDR1 is SGHDN and CDR2 is FVKESK. This CDR3 region has 15 residues. As regards this clone: Its target is unknown.

Material: naive CD4+ T cells from PBMCs, cultured in vitro. Noted subset: naive CD4+ T cells isolated by negative enrichment. J is TRBJ2-7 and V is TRBV14, with 9 bases matching TRBD1. The sequence was collected from an adult with COVID-19. The CDR3 coding sequence is TGTGCCAGCAGCCACGGACAGGGGTATTCCTACGAGCAGTACTTC. Its translation: CASSHGQGYSYEQYF.